This is a list of T cell receptor beta chains from one sample in a study of human T cells and chemical hapten exposure. One entry per CDR3 protein results from TCRdb running MiXCR on the RACE reads. This table has approximately 68,000 distinct CDR3 sequences, roughly 8.5% appearing once. Sample: whole blood, taken in connection with sensitization to the hapten diphenylcyclopropenone (DPC). The origin of the receptors is a woman between 45 and 60 years old with alopecia areata. Some clones in this sample may be carry-over from other donors' samples. CDR3s include the opening cysteine and the closing phenylalanine or tryptophan. The D gene is left open where the match is weak.

>NA|TRBJ1-2|TRBV28
CVSPHPPERRCQLGYTF
>NA|TRBJ1-1|TRBV20-1
CSARERGEEAFF
>NA|TRBJ1-2|TRBV20-1
CSASSGADGYTF
>TRBD1|TRBJ2-1|TRBV29-1
CSVDRTGWKFF
>NA|TRBJ1-2|TRBV2
CASKAQSEGYTF
>NA|TRBJ1-2|TRBV12-5
CASGLVVGWANYGYTF
>NA|TRBJ1-4|TRBV20-1
CSARDEGRGNEKLFF
>NA|TRBJ1-5|TRBV12-3/TRBV12-4
CASMRGGNQPQHF
>NA|TRBJ2-2|TRBV7-8
CASSLASGKGGELFF
>NA|TRBJ1-5|TRBV12-3/TRBV12-4
CASSLWGGGQPQHF
>NA|TRBJ2-3|TRBV7-2
CASSLDLVGVTDTQYF
>TRBD1|TRBJ1-5|TRBV3-1
CASSQDGTAYQPQHF
>NA|TRBJ2-7|TRBV10-3
CAISPRTESSYEQYF
>NA|TRBJ1-3|TRBV6-5
CASIRDGSSGNTIYF
>TRBD1|TRBJ1-1|TRBV11-2
CASSLEGLQGEAEAFF
>NA|TRBJ2-3|TRBV7-9
CASSPLDSTQYF
>TRBD1|TRBJ2-7|TRBV5-1
CASSLGTGRHEQYF
>NA|TRBJ1-2|TRBV20-1
CSARDPGTYGYTF
>TRBD2|TRBJ2-1|TRBV4-3
CASSPGAGADAISYNEQFF
>TRBD2|TRBJ2-3|TRBV28
CASSGREQEYF
>TRBD1|TRBJ1-6|TRBV5-1
CASSLAGTENSPLHF
>NA|TRBJ2-7|TRBV20-1
CSASSTQILYEQYF
>NA|TRBJ1-1|TRBV12-3/TRBV12-4
CASSGLRGGAFF
>NA|TRBJ1-2|TRBV12-3/TRBV12-4
CASRSSGASGYTF
>NA|TRBJ1-1|TRBV7-2
CASSLGGTTEAFF
>NA|TRBJ1-2|TRBV5-1
CASSLEAGWHPYTF
>TRBD2|TRBJ2-1|TRBV5-1
CASSPTGTSGMGEQFF
>NA|TRBJ1-2|TRBV30
CAWTPFPAVNYGYTF
>NA|TRBJ1-1|TRBV5-6
CASTGDVTEAFF
>NA|TRBJ2-7|TRBV13
CASSFFPPGYEQYF
>NA|TRBJ2-4|TRBV12-3/TRBV12-4
CASSLAVKGIQYF
>TRBD1|TRBJ2-5|TRBV12-3/TRBV12-4
CASSSGTGETQYF
>TRBD1|TRBJ1-5|TRBV4-2
CASSQEQGSNQPQHF
>NA|TRBJ1-2|TRBV29-1
CSVEDPRLRDYGYTF
>NA|TRBJ2-3|TRBV6-5
CASSYAQYTDTQYF
>NA|TRBJ1-1|TRBV6-1
CASSEGLNTEAFF
>TRBD1|TRBJ1-5|TRBV30
CAWSVTGVMGQPQHF
>NA|TRBJ1-2|TRBV3-1
CASSLDSPRGYTF
>NA|TRBJ2-7|TRBV20-1
CSASLSKGHSYEQYF
>NA|TRBJ1-1|TRBV7-9
CASSLSLGTEAFF
>TRBD1|TRBJ1-1|TRBV30
CAWSVLSLRGHSGAFF
>NA|TRBJ2-1|TRBV19
CASSIGGPSSYNEQFF
>NA|TRBJ1-6|TRBV20-1
CSASIGSADPNNSPLHF
>NA|TRBJ1-5|TRBV20-1
CSANNRENQPQHF
>TRBD2|TRBJ2-3|TRBV4-3
CASSQGVAGGIGDTQYF
>NA|TRBJ1-3|TRBV6-2/TRBV6-3
CASGETTGNTIYF